A selection of T cell receptor beta chains follows, all from one sample in a study of blood T cell repertoires in COVID-19. The assay was immunoSEQ multiplex PCR, and TCRdb's table has in-frame clones only and misses some. The profile shows about 190,000 clones, 82% of them singletons. The sequenced material came from peripheral blood. These receptors all come from a woman in her twenties or thirties with acute or convalescent COVID-19. The CDR3 runs from the conserved cysteine through the conserved F or W. Each record gives: D gene, V gene, clone size, J gene, CDR3 protein, CDR3 DNA. A D gene is named only where the DNA matches it firmly. A row's size may be missing; if present it is once, few, many or a size class.

TRBD1	TRBV7-3	.	TRBJ2-7	CASSLTGTASSYEQYF	TGTGCCAGCAGCTTAACTGGGACAGCAAGCTCCTACGAGCAGTACTTC
.	TRBV30	.	TRBJ1-2	CAWRGGLYGYTF	TGTGCCTGGAGAGGCGGGTTATATGGCTACACCTTC
.	TRBV9	.	TRBJ1-2	CASSAGPAGYTF	TGTGCCAGCAGCGCGGGTCCTGCAGGCTACACCTTC
.	TRBV5-4	.	TRBJ1-2	CASTLGGALSGYTF	TGTGCCAGCACCCTCGGGGGGGCGCTCAGTGGCTACACCTTC
TRBD1	TRBV7-2	.	TRBJ1-2	CASSLRDSYYGYTF	TGTGCCAGCAGCTTAAGGGACAGCTACTATGGCTACACCTTC
.	TRBV5-6	few	TRBJ2-7	CASSLVSGYEQYF	TGTGCCAGCAGCTTAGTTTCCGGCTACGAGCAGTACTTC
TRBD1	TRBV4-2	.	TRBJ1-5	CASSQTTGTGVGQPQHF	TGTGCCAGCAGCCAAACGACAGGGACTGGGGTCGGTCAGCCCCAGCATTTT
.	TRBV7-2	.	TRBJ2-7	CASSFYGQSDYEQYF	TGTGCCAGCAGCTTTTACGGACAGTCCGACTACGAGCAGTACTTC
.	TRBV14	.	TRBJ1-5	CASSQRGNQPQHF	TGTGCCAGCAGCCAACGGGGCAATCAGCCCCAGCATTTT
.	TRBV15	.	TRBJ2-2	CATSRVSGLGTGELFF	TGTGCCACCAGCAGAGTCTCGGGGTTGGGCACCGGGGAGCTGTTTTTT
TRBD2	TRBV24-1	.	TRBJ2-3	CATHSGAAADTQYF	TGTGCCACTCACAGCGGGGCGGCGGCAGATACGCAGTATTTT
.	TRBV5-1	.	TRBJ2-2	CASSPSSVPGRELFF	TGCGCCAGCAGCCCCTCTTCCGTCCCTGGGCGGGAGCTGTTTTTT
.	TRBV28	.	TRBJ2-1	CASSLHNEQFF	TGTGCCAGCAGCCTTCACAATGAGCAGTTCTTC
.	TRBV10-3	few	TRBJ2-4	CAISELAEKAKNIQYF	TGTGCCATCAGTGAGTTGGCAGAAAAAGCCAAAAACATTCAGTACTTC
.	TRBV7-8	.	TRBJ1-5	CASSLLQGRQPQHF	TGTGCCAGCAGCTTATTACAGGGAAGACAGCCCCAGCATTTT
TRBD2	TRBV11-3	.	TRBJ2-5	CASSGSPGAGSWGEETQYF	TGTGCCAGCAGCGGATCACCGGGAGCGGGATCATGGGGCGAAGAGACCCAGTACTTC
.	TRBV11-2	.	TRBJ2-7	CASSTPGGKEQYF	TGTGCCAGCAGCACCCCGGGGGGCAAAGAGCAGTACTTC
.	TRBV5-1	few	TRBJ1-1	CASSRGPRRTAEAFF	TGCGCCAGCAGCAGAGGGCCCCGGAGGACGGCTGAAGCTTTCTTT
.	TRBV3-1/TRBV3-2	.	TRBJ2-2	CASSPLLHTGELFF	TGTGCCAGCAGCCCGCTCCTACACACCGGGGAGCTGTTTTTT
TRBD1	TRBV5-5	.	TRBJ2-1	CASSLGDSSYNEQFF	TGTGCCAGCAGCTTGGGGGACAGCTCCTACAATGAGCAGTTCTTC
TRBD1	TRBV4-1	few	TRBJ1-4	CASSPPEGAGGEKLFF	TGCGCCAGCAGCCCCCCAGAGGGAGCAGGGGGGGAAAAACTGTTTTTT
.	TRBV19	.	TRBJ1-5	CASSFWSPGNQPQHF	TGTGCCAGTAGTTTCTGGTCCCCGGGTAATCAGCCCCAGCATTTT
TRBD2	TRBV7-6	.	TRBJ2-5	CASSLAGLPQETQYF	TGTGCCAGCAGCTTAGCGGGACTACCCCAAGAGACCCAGTACTTC
.	TRBV7-8	.	TRBJ1-5	CASSQTGYDQPQHF	TGTGCCAGCAGCCAAACCGGGTACGATCAGCCCCAGCATTTT
TRBD2	TRBV9	.	TRBJ2-3	CASSSAGGQSTDTQYF	TGTGCCAGCAGCTCGGCGGGGGGCCAAAGCACAGATACGCAGTATTTT
.	TRBV19	.	TRBJ1-5	CASSRLRRQPQHF	TGTGCCAGTAGTCGCCTGCGGCGTCAGCCCCAGCATTTT
TRBD1	TRBV28	.	TRBJ2-1	CASSRAGGEYNEQFF	TGTGCCAGCAGTCGGGCAGGGGGCGAATACAATGAGCAGTTCTTC
TRBD2	TRBV7-9	.	TRBJ2-1	CASSLIRTSGRGNEQFF	TGTGCCAGCAGCCTAATAAGGACTAGCGGGAGGGGGAATGAGCAGTTCTTC
.	TRBV28	.	TRBJ2-1	CASRDDSYNEQFF	TGTGCCAGCAGGGACGACAGCTACAATGAGCAGTTCTTC
TRBD1	TRBV20-1	.	TRBJ2-1	CSPTGGNEQFF	TGCAGTCCAACAGGGGGCAATGAGCAGTTCTTC
.	TRBV4-3	.	TRBJ2-7	CASSQVLYYEQYF	TGCGCCAGCAGCCAAGTCCTGTACTACGAGCAGTACTTC
TRBD2	TRBV5-4	.	TRBJ2-5	CASSQGGSLGQETQYF	TGTGCCAGCAGCCAAGGCGGGAGCCTAGGGCAAGAGACCCAGTACTTC
.	TRBV5-6	.	TRBJ1-1	CATRQLPNTEAFF	TGTGCCACCAGACAGCTACCTAACACTGAAGCTTTCTTT
.	TRBV29-1	.	TRBJ1-2	CSVGGMGAVYGYTF	TGCAGCGTTGGAGGGATGGGGGCTGTCTATGGCTACACCTTC
.	TRBV6-6	.	TRBJ1-5	CASSHEADNQPQHF	TGTGCCAGCAGCCACGAGGCCGATAACCAGCCCCAGCATTTT
TRBD2	TRBV27	.	TRBJ2-5	CASSLGPAGEFPRETQYF	TGTGCCAGCAGTTTAGGTCCAGCGGGAGAGTTCCCACGGGAGACCCAGTACTTC
TRBD1	TRBV28	.	TRBJ1-1	CASRPGGQNTEAFF	TGTGCCAGCAGACCAGGGGGGCAGAACACTGAAGCTTTCTTT
.	TRBV7-9	.	TRBJ2-1	CASREGPEGYNEQFF	TGTGCCAGCAGGGAGGGACCAGAGGGTTACAATGAGCAGTTCTTC
.	TRBV5-1	.	TRBJ1-1	CASSFWGDAEAFF	TGCGCCAGCAGTTTTTGGGGGGACGCTGAAGCTTTCTTT
.	TRBV30	.	TRBJ1-4	CAWNQDEKLFF	TGTGCCTGGAACCAGGATGAAAAACTGTTTTTT
TRBD1	TRBV29-1	.	TRBJ2-5	CSVEDFGPGGFGTQYF	TGCAGCGTTGAAGATTTTGGGCCAGGGGGTTTCGGGACCCAGTACTTC